The TCR beta chain described here comes from a study of molecular identifiers for immune sequencing clone quantification. Broader study findings: Clones above 20 RNA copies held over 98% of effector molecules, under 1% in naive cells.

Notes on this clonotype: The antigen is undetermined.

Trimming cost V 2 bases and J 2 bases, with 12 bases left between them. Germline V CDR1 and CDR2: SGHTA, FQGTGA. This CDR3 spans 15 amino acids. Source material for naive CD8 libraries was about 19,000 to 1,000,000 sorted cells, with 10%, 30% or 50% RNA. The authors sorted naive CD8 T cells as CD8+CD4-CCR7+CD45RA+. TCRdb reprocessed the PCR reads with MiXCR, giving one entry per CDR3 protein. Altogether about 68,000 distinct CDR3 sequences are present, roughly 18% being singletons, with the ten largest covering roughly 1.5%. V usage is TRBV7-3 and J usage is TRBJ2-5; tentative D call: TRBD1 (6 bases). Sequenced material: naive CD8+ T cells from blood, with Jurkat cell RNA spiked in. Subset defined: FACS-sorted CD8+CD4-CCR7+CD45RA+ naive T cells. This clonotype was sampled from a human donor in good health. Some libraries in this study had Jurkat cell RNA spiked in. CDR3 residues: CASSLEVGTQETQYF. The CDR3 DNA follows: TGTGCCAGCAGCTTAGAAGTGGGGACACAAGAGACCCAGTACTTC.